This entry concerns a single TCR beta chain. Antigen specificity is unknown. In germline, CDR1 is MNHEY, CDR2 SMNVEV (reference sequence). The CDR3 contains 15 residues. V gave up 6 bases and J gave up 8 bases; unmatched junction bases: 14. PCR amplification relied on 60 Vbeta primers (plus 13 Jbeta primers). Clones were read by immunoSEQ multiplex PCR, and TCRdb kept only the in-frame ones, dropping some. The table has around 140,000 clones, 70% to 80% seen once. These data are taken from a study of cytomegalovirus exposure and HLA in healthy donors. Notes on the study in general: Among donors in an Asian-associated ancestry cluster, a later analysis reportedly found fewer N-insertions than the roughly 610-donor mean.

The TCR comes from a woman aged 55 to 70 in good health and CMV-seronegative. V and J are TRBV27 and TRBJ1-2, with TRBD1 matching over 8 bases. Sequencing used PBMCs. The CDR3 DNA sequence: TGTGCCAGCAGCGCAGGGGGCGCGAGAAGGGGGGGCTACACCTTC. Translated, it gives CASSAGGARRGGYTF.